The present TCR beta chain was sequenced within a study of blood T cells in healthy people across ages. Combining a sample-barcoded 5' primer with a J-beta primer mix, a second PCR ran for about 6 to 12 cycles. TCRdb ran MiXCR on the 5' RACE reads and lists one entry per CDR3 protein. The repertoire holds 600,000 or so distinct CDR3 sequences, with less than 35% as singletons. V shed 5 bases, J shed 0 bases, and the junction held 17 bases outside the gene matches. Germline CDR1 and CDR2: SGHTA and FQGTGA. CDR3 length: 22 residues. The sequence was obtained from a woman of 80 years or more in good health. This chain uses TRBV7-3 with TRBJ2-2, with 14 bases lining up with TRBD2. The sequenced sample consisted of blood. Here the CDR3 DNA reads TGTGCCAGCAGCCGCATTTCGGCGGGACTAGCGGGGGTACGAGCGAACACCGGGGAGCTGTTTTTT. Its translation is CASSRISAGLAGVRANTGELFF.